A selection of T cell receptor beta chains follows, all from one sample in a study of tumor-infiltrating lymphocytes in primary liver carcinoma. Each CDR3 protein is one row after TCRdb ran MiXCR on the multiplex PCR reads. The sample shows fewer than 400,000 distinct CDR3 sequences, 60% to 80% of them seen only once. Sequenced: peripheral blood. The receptors were sampled from a man aged 35 to 55 with primary liver carcinoma and hepatitis B virus infection. CDR3s include the opening cysteine and the closing phenylalanine or tryptophan. D genes are given only for firm matches. Some rows mark clone size as missing; the rest say once, few, many or name a class of expanded clone.

J,D,size,V,DNA,CDR3
TRBJ1-5,-,-,TRBV6-5,TGTGCCAGCAGCTCGGGCCCAAATCAGCCCCAGCATTTT,CASSSGPNQPQHF
TRBJ2-6,-,many,TRBV6-6,TGTGCCAGCACCCCACTAGACGGCTCTGGGGCCAACGTCCTGACTTTC,CASTPLDGSGANVLTF
TRBJ1-2,-,-,TRBV5-1,TGCGCCAGCAGCTTGGACGGGAAAACGACCTGCTACACCTTC,CASSLDGKTTCYTF
TRBJ1-5,TRBD1,many,TRBV6-1,TGTGCCAGCAGTGATCCGGGACAGGGGAATCAGCCCCAGCATTTT,CASSDPGQGNQPQHF
TRBJ2-6,-,once,TRBV11-3,TGTGCCATCAGCCTGGACGGCGCGAGCTCTGGGGCCAACGTCCTGACTTTC,CAISLDGASSGANVLTF
TRBJ1-5,TRBD1,many,TRBV6-5,TGTGCCAGCAGCTCGACAGGGGGGAATCAGCCCCAGCATTTT,CASSSTGGNQPQHF
TRBJ2-7,TRBD1,many,TRBV11-1,TGTGCCAGCAGCTTAGCGGTGACAGGGGGCGAAGAGCAGTACTTC,CASSLAVTGGEEQYF
TRBJ1-1,-,medium-sized,TRBV29-1,TGCAGCGTTTCCGCAGGGTGGGGCATGAACACTGAAGCTTTCTTT,CSVSAGWGMNTEAFF
TRBJ1-5,-,-,TRBV11-2,TGTGCCGGCAGCAGAGGCAGGGAGGGCAATCAGCCCCAGCATTTT,CAGSRGREGNQPQHF
TRBJ2-2,TRBD2,-,TRBV12-3/TRBV12-4,TGTGCCAGCAGTCCGTGGGGCGGGAGGAACACCGGGGAGCTGTCTTTT,CASSPWGGRNTGELSF
TRBJ2-1,-,many,TRBV12-3/TRBV12-4,TGTGCCAGCATCCTCGGTAGCGGAATGTACAATGAGCAGTTCTTC,CASILGSGMYNEQFF
TRBJ2-1,TRBD1,-,TRBV10-3,TGTGCCATCTCCGGGACAGGGGTCTCCTACAATGAGCAGTTCTTC,CAISGTGVSYNEQFF
TRBJ2-7,-,-,TRBV29-1,TGCATCATCATAGTGGGAGGTGTCTACGAGCAGTACTTC,CIIIVGGVYEQYF
TRBJ2-5,-,-,TRBV7-9,TGTGCCAGCAGCCAGGCGGAGTATCAAGAGACCCAGTACTTC,CASSQAEYQETQYF
TRBJ2-1,TRBD2,once,TRBV11-2,TGTGCCAGCAGCTTAAGACTAGCGGGAGGGCCGCATGAGCAGTTCTTC,CASSLRLAGGPHEQFF
TRBJ2-7,-,few,TRBV5-6,TGTGCCAGCAGCTTGGTCCCAGGGGGGGATTACGAGCAGTACTTC,CASSLVPGGDYEQYF
TRBJ1-6,-,-,TRBV4-3,TGCGCCAGCAGCCAAGAAGGGACATATATTTCACCCCTCCACTTT,CASSQEGTYISPLHF
TRBJ2-7,-,-,TRBV29-1,TGCAGCGCCATGATATCTGTGACCGGCACTCATTACGAGCAGTACTTC,CSAMISVTGTHYEQYF
TRBJ2-1,-,many,TRBV4-1,TGCGCCAGCAGCCAAGAAGGAGGGTCCGTGTGGGCGGCCAATGAGCAGTTCTTC,CASSQEGGSVWAANEQFF
TRBJ2-2,TRBD2,-,TRBV5-6,TGTGCCGGCAGCTTGAGCGGGAGGGCCGACGGGGAGCTGTTTTTT,CAGSLSGRADGELFF
TRBJ2-7,-,-,TRBV5-5,TGTGCCACCAGCTTTGTCTTAGTCAGCGACGAGCAGTACTTC,CATSFVLVSDEQYF
TRBJ1-2,TRBD1,many,TRBV12-3/TRBV12-4,TGTGCCAGCAGTTTTGGACAGGGAAACTATGGCTACACCTTC,CASSFGQGNYGYTF
TRBJ1-3,-,many,TRBV12-3/TRBV12-4,TGTGCCAGCAGTACTACAAACACCATATATTTT,CASSTTNTIYF
TRBJ2-2,TRBD1,-,TRBV13,TGTGCCAGCAGCCTAGGAAGCGGGACAGGGCGAAACACCGGGGAGCTGTTTTTT,CASSLGSGTGRNTGELFF
TRBJ2-4,-,-,TRBV5-1,TGCGCCAGCAGCTTTGGGCAGAACATTCAGTACTTC,CASSFGQNIQYF
TRBJ2-7,TRBD1,-,TRBV28,TGTGCCAGCGAGAGACAGGGAGTACCCTCCTACGAGCAGTGCTTC,CASERQGVPSYEQCF
TRBJ2-7,-,few,TRBV13,TGTGCCAGCAGTCCCCCGACGCCAACGAGCGAGCAGTACTTC,CASSPPTPTSEQYF
TRBJ2-7,-,-,TRBV11-1,TGTGCCAGCAGCTCACGAAGGCACATCTTATACAATGAGCAGTACTTC,CASSSRRHILYNEQYF
TRBJ2-3,-,-,TRBV6-2/TRBV6-3,TGTGCCAGCAGTCCGAAGGGGCAAGGCACAGATACGCAGTATTTT,CASSPKGQGTDTQYF
TRBJ2-7,-,many,TRBV6-5,TGTGCCAGCAGTTACTCAGGGGTGCAGTACTTC,CASSYSGVQYF
TRBJ2-2,TRBD1,-,TRBV7-9,TGTGCCAGCAGCCCGCCTGGCGACAGGGCCACCGGGGAGCTGTTTTTT,CASSPPGDRATGELFF
TRBJ1-1,TRBD1,-,TRBV10-2,TGCGCCAGCAGTACCCGGGACAGGGGATCGAACACTGAAGCTTTCTTT,CASSTRDRGSNTEAFF
TRBJ2-1,-,-,TRBV29-1,TGCAGCGTAAAGCGGCCAGGGCTATACAATGAGAAGTTCTTC,CSVKRPGLYNEKFF
TRBJ2-7,TRBD1,-,TRBV5-1,TGCGCCAGCAGCCGCGAGGGACAGGGCCACGAGCAGTACTTC,CASSREGQGHEQYF
TRBJ2-1,TRBD1,-,TRBV12-3/TRBV12-4,TGTGCCAGCAGCCACCGGGACAGGGTAAACGAGCAGTTCTTC,CASSHRDRVNEQFF
TRBJ2-5,-,-,TRBV29-1,TGCAGCGTTGGTGGTAGGGCCGCTGAGACCCAGTACTTC,CSVGGRAAETQYF
TRBJ2-7,-,few,TRBV28,TGTGCCAGCAGTTTTGCAACGAAAAACTACGAGCAGTACTTC,CASSFATKNYEQYF
TRBJ2-3,-,-,TRBV28,TGTGCCAGCGCCTCGGGATCCCGGGGTGCGGATATGCAGTATTTT,CASASGSRGADMQYF
TRBJ2-7,TRBD2,-,TRBV11-1,TGTGCCAGCAGCCTAGCCGGGACTAACACCTACGAGCAGTACTTC,CASSLAGTNTYEQYF
TRBJ2-1,TRBD1,many,TRBV6-6,TGTGCCAGCAGCTTCCTTGACAGGGAAGGTGAGCAGTTCTTC,CASSFLDREGEQFF
TRBJ1-1,-,few,TRBV28,TGTGCCAGCAGTTTCCGGGGAAGGGGCACTGAAGCTTTCTTT,CASSFRGRGTEAFF